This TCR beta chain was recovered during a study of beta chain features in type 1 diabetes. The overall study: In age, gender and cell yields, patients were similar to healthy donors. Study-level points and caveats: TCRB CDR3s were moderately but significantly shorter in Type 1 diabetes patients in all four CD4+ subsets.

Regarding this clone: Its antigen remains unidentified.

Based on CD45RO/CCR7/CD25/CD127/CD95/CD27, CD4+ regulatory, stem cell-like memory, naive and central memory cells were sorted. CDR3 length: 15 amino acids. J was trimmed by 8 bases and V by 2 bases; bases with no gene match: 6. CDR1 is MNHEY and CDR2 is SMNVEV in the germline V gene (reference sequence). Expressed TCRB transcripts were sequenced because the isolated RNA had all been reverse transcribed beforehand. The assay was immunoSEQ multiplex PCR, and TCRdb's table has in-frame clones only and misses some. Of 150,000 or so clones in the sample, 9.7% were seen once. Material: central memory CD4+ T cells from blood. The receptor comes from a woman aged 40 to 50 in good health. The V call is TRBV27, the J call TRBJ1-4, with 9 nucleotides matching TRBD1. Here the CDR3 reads CASSLSGQGSEKLFF. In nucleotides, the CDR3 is TGTGCCAGCAGTTTAAGTGGACAGGGGAGCGAAAAACTGTTTTTT. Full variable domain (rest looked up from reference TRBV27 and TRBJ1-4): EAQVTQNPRYLITVTGKKLTVTCSQNMNHEYMSWYRQDPGLGLRQIYYSMNVEVTDKGDVPEGYKVSRKEKRNFPLILESPSPNQTSLYFCASSLSGQGSEKLFFGSGTQLSVL.